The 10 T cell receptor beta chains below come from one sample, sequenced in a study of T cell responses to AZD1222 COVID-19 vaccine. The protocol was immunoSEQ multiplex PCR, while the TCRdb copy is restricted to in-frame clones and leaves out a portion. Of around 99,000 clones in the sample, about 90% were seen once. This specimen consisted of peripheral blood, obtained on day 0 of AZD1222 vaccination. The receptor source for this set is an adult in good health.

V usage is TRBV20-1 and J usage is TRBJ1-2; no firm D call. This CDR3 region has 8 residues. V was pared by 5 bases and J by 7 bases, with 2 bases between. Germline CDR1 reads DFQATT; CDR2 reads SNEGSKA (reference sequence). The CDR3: CSAAGYTF. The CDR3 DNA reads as TGCAGTGCTGCTGGCTACACCTTC.

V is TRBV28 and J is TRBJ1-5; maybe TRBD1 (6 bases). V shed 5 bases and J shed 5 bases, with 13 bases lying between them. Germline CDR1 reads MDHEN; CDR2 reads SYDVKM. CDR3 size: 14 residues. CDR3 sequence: CASSRYRVDQPQHF. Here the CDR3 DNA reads TGTGCCAGCAGTAGGTACAGGGTGGATCAGCCCCAGCATTTT.

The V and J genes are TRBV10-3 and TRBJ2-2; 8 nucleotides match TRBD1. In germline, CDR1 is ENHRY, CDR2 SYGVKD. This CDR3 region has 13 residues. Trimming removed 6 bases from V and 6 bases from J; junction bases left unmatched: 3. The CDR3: CAIRDREAGELFF. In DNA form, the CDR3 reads TGTGCCATCAGGGACAGGGAGGCCGGGGAGCTGTTTTTT.

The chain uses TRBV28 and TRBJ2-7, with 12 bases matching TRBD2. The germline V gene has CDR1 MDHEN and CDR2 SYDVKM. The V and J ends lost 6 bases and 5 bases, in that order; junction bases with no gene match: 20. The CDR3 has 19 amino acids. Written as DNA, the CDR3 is TGTGCCAGCAGGAACAGGGGGTTGCGTCTAGCGGGAGGGTTGCACGAGCAGTACTTC. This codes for CASRNRGLRLAGGLHEQYF.

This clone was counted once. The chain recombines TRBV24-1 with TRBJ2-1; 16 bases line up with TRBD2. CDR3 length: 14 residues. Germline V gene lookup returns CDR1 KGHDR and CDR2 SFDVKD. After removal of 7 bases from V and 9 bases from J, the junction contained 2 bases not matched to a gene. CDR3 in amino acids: CATRGTSGRGEQFF. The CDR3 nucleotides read TGTGCCACCAGGGGGACTAGCGGGAGGGGTGAGCAGTTCTTC.

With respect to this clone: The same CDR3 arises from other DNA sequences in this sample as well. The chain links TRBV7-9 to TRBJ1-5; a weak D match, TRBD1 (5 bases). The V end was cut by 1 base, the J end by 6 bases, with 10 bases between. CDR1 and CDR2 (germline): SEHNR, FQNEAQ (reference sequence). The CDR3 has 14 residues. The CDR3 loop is CASSLGQGGQPQHF. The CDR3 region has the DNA TGTGCCAGCAGCTTAGGGCAGGGAGGTCAGCCCCAGCATTTT.

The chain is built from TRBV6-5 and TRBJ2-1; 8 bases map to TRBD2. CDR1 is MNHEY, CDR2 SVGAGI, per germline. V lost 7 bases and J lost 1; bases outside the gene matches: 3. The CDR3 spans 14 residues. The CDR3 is CASKGLVSYNEQFF. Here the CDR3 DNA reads TGTGCCAGCAAGGGACTAGTGTCCTACAATGAGCAGTTCTTC.

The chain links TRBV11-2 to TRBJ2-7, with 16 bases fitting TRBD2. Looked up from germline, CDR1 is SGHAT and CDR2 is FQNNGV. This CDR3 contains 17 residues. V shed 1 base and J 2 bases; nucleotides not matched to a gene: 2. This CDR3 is CASSLGGTSGRAYEQYF. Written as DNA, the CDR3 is TGTGCCAGCAGCTTAGGAGGGACTAGCGGGAGGGCCTACGAGCAGTACTTC. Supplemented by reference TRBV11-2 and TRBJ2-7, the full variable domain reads EAGVAQSPRYKIIEKRQSVAFWCNPISGHATLYWYQQILGQGPKLLIQFQNNGVVDDSQLPKDRFSAERLKGVDSTLKIQPAKLEDSAVYLCASSLGGTSGRAYEQYFGPGTRLTVT.

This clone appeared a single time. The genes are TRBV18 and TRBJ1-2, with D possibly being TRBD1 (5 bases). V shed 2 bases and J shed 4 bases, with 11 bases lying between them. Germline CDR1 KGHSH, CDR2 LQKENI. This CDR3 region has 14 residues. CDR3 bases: TGTGCCAGCTCACCAACCAGGGAGGGCTATGGCTACACCTTC. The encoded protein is CASSPTREGYGYTF.

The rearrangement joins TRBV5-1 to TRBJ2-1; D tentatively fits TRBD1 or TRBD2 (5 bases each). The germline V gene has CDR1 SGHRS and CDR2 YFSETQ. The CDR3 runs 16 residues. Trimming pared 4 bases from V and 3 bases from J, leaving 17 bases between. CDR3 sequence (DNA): TGCGCCAGCAGCCCCGGGACCACCTCGGGCTACAATGAGCAGTTCTTC. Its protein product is CASSPGTTSGYNEQFF.